The entry that follows covers one T cell receptor (beta chain) sequence. Trimming cost V 2 bases and J 9 bases; bases outside gene matches: 4. This CDR3 spans 13 amino acids. The germline V gene encodes CDR1 LGHDT and CDR2 YNNKEL (reference sequence). This sample is part of a study of T cell responses to AZD1222 COVID-19 vaccine. The protocol was immunoSEQ multiplex PCR, while the TCRdb copy is restricted to in-frame clones and leaves out a portion. The sample carries around 91,000 clones, approximately 91% recorded once. This chain joins TRBV3-1 (or the pseudogene TRBV3-2) and TRBJ1-5, with 7 bases fitting TRBD1. The specimen comprised peripheral blood, sampled on day 0 of AZD1222 vaccination. This sequence was found in an adult in good health. The CDR3 sequence is CASSQKTGTPQHF. The CDR3 nucleotides are TGTGCCAGCAGCCAAAAGACAGGGACGCCCCAGCATTTT.